The TCR beta chain under discussion was sequenced for a study of beta chain features in type 1 diabetes. Of the isolated RNA, all was reverse transcribed, and so the sequenced material was expressed TCRB transcripts. TCRdb keeps only in-frame clones here, not all; method: immunoSEQ multiplex PCR. The repertoire holds about 620,000 clones, with roughly 16% as singletons. The study's findings and limits: In the patient group, naive, central memory and Treg TCRB repertoires seemed more alike than in the healthy donor group. The study notes PCR might favor shorter templates equally in patients and controls. Whether HLA type affects TCRB rearrangement stayed undetermined in the present work.

About this clone: Its cognate antigen is unknown.

The V gene end was trimmed by 4 bases and the J gene end by 7 bases; junction bases not matched to a gene: 8. The CDR3 loop spans 15 amino acids. Per germline, CDR1 SGHTA and CDR2 FQGNSA. The material sequenced was naive CD4+ T cells from blood. The V gene is TRBV7-2, the J gene TRBJ2-1; TRBD1 agrees at 9 bases. The sequence was collected from a young man in good health. CDR3 sequence reads: CASSSGGQGWNEQFF. The DNA of the CDR3 is TGTGCCAGCAGCTCGGGGGGACAGGGATGGAATGAGCAGTTCTTC.